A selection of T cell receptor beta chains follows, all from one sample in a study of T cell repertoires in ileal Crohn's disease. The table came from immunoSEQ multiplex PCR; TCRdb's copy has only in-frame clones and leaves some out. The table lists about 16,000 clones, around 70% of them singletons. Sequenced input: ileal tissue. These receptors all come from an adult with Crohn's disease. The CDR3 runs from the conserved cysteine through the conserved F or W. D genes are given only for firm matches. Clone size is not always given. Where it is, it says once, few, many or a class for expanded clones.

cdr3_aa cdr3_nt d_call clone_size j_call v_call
CASSLSSAGRPNEQFF TGTGCCAGCAGTTTATCTTCAGCGGGAAGGCCCAATGAGCAGTTCTTC TRBD2 - TRBJ2-1 TRBV27
CASSWYQGNTEAFF TGTGCCAGCAGCTGGTATCAGGGGAACACTGAAGCTTTCTTT - - TRBJ1-1 TRBV5-6
CASSFIPRDSFYNEQFF TGTGCCAGCAGCTTTATACCCCGGGACAGTTTCTACAATGAGCAGTTCTTC TRBD1 - TRBJ2-1 TRBV7-9
CASSEAQFAGGNTIYF TGTGCCAGCAGTGAAGCGCAGTTCGCGGGTGGAAACACCATATATTTT - - TRBJ1-3 TRBV6-1
CASSLTGTGGDQPQHF TGTGCCAGCAGCCTTACCGGGACAGGGGGCGATCAGCCCCAGCATTTT TRBD1 - TRBJ1-5 TRBV6-6
CASSGWNTEAFF TGTGCCAGCAGCGGGTGGAACACTGAAGCTTTCTTT - few TRBJ1-1 TRBV6-1
CASSVGGQRDTQYF TGCGCCAGCAGTGTTGGGGGCCAGCGGGATACGCAGTATTTT - - TRBJ2-3 TRBV10-1
CSAKIGETQYF TGCAGTGCTAAAATCGGGGAGACCCAGTACTTC - - TRBJ2-5 TRBV20-1
CASSLGPGFVGSPLHF TGTGCCAGCAGCTTAGGTCCAGGGTTCGTAGGGTCACCCCTCCACTTT - once TRBJ1-6 TRBV7-6
CAWSAGIAGYSGANVLTF TGTGCCTGGAGTGCAGGGATTGCCGGCTACTCTGGGGCCAACGTCCTGACTTTC - - TRBJ2-6 TRBV30
CASSLVGSGTEAFF TGCGCCAGCAGCTTGGTGGGGTCGGGAACTGAAGCTTTCTTT - - TRBJ1-1 TRBV5-1
CASSPPRVPLDEQYF TGTGCCAGCTCACCACCCAGGGTCCCCCTAGACGAGCAGTACTTC - - TRBJ2-7 TRBV18
CASTWQGKEAFF TGTGCCAGCACTTGGCAGGGGAAGGAAGCTTTCTTT - - TRBJ1-1 TRBV6-6
CASSYSKQTNQPQHF TGTGCCAGCAGTTACTCGAAACAGACCAATCAGCCCCAGCATTTT - - TRBJ1-5 TRBV6-6
CASSETGDTEAFF TGTGCCAGCAGTGAAACAGGGGACACTGAAGCTTTCTTT TRBD1 - TRBJ1-1 TRBV6-1
CSVGEGYGYTF TGCAGCGTTGGCGAGGGCTATGGCTACACCTTC - few TRBJ1-2 TRBV29-1
CSVVGTSGPNEQFF TGCAGCGTTGTGGGGACTAGCGGCCCTAATGAGCAGTTCTTC TRBD2 - TRBJ2-1 TRBV29-1
CASSPHPDTQYF TGTGCCAGCTCACCACATCCGGATACGCAGTATTTT - - TRBJ2-3 TRBV18
CASSLVLAGGTGELFF TGTGCCAGCAGCTTGGTTCTAGCGGGAGGCACCGGGGAGCTGTTTTTT TRBD2 - TRBJ2-2 TRBV5-6
CASRETGWGNQPQHF TGTGCCAGCAGGGAGACAGGTTGGGGCAATCAGCCCCAGCATTTT - - TRBJ1-5 TRBV2
CASSFGPGQPSEAF TGTGCCAGCAGCTTTGGACCGGGACAGCCCTCCGAGGCCTTC TRBD1 - TRBJ1-2 TRBV5-6
CASSPGGGNEQFF TGTGCCAGCTCACCAGGGGGGGGAAATGAGCAGTTCTTC TRBD2 - TRBJ2-1 TRBV18
CASTGQGNGYTF TGCGCCAGCACAGGACAGGGAAATGGCTACACCTTC TRBD1 - TRBJ1-2 TRBV10-2
CASSLRRILAGELFF TGTGCCAGCAGCTTAAGGAGGATTCTAGCCGGGGAGCTGTTTTTT - - TRBJ2-2 TRBV7-2
CASTSGGGTEAFF TGTGCCAGCACCTCAGGGGGAGGCACTGAAGCTTTCTTT TRBD1 - TRBJ1-1 TRBV27
CSVALAGRTDTQYF TGCAGCGTTGCCTTAGCGGGGCGCACAGATACGCAGTATTTT TRBD2 - TRBJ2-3 TRBV29-1
CASSGMHYASYGYTF TGTGCCAGCAGTGGGATGCACTATGCCTCCTATGGCTACACCTTC - - TRBJ1-2 TRBV6-1
CATSRDRRNTEAFF TGTGCCACCAGCAGAGACAGGCGGAACACTGAAGCTTTCTTT - - TRBJ1-1 TRBV15
CASRLTENTEAFF TGTGCCAGCAGGCTTACAGAGAACACTGAAGCTTTCTTT - - TRBJ1-1 TRBV7-9
CASRVLAETYEQYF TGTGCCAGCAGGGTTTTAGCGGAGACCTACGAGCAGTACTTC - once TRBJ2-7 TRBV2
CASSYAGDADTQYF TGTGCCAGCAGTTACGCGGGAGATGCGGATACGCAGTATTTT TRBD2 once TRBJ2-3 TRBV6-5